The 21 T cell receptor beta chains in this list originate from one sample, sequenced in a study of T cells after yellow fever vaccination. One entry per CDR3 protein, called by TCRdb with MiXCR from the 5' RACE reads. The data show fewer than 150,000 distinct CDR3 sequences, roughly 7.2% seen once. The sample was CD4+ T cells sorted from PBMCs, taken about 41 days after the first yellow fever vaccination. These receptors were obtained from a man between 18 and 29 years old who received the YFV17D yellow fever vaccine.

This rearrangement joins TRBV20-1 to TRBJ2-1; TRBD2 matches 10 bases. CDR3 length equals 17 residues. Germline V gene sequence: CDR1 DFQATT, CDR2 SNEGSKA (reference sequence). The chain's CDR3 is CCARDRVAGGRVGEQFF. CDR3 nucleotides: TGCTGCGCTAGAGATCGGGTAGCGGGGGGCCGGGTGGGTGAGCAGTTCTTC.

This clonotype was detected ten times or more. V and J are TRBV28 and TRBJ1-2, with D hard to call. This CDR3 contains 15 residues. The V and J ends lost 1 base and 3 bases respectively, with 12 bases between them. Germline assignment: CDR1 MDHEN and CDR2 SYDVKM. The chain's CDR3 is CASSLSTPLDYGYTF. CDR3 sequence (DNA): TGTGCCAGCAGTTTATCGACTCCACTGGACTATGGCTACACCTTC.

The CDR3 loop reads CASSTWTGEENEKLFF. DNA for the CDR3: TGTGCCAGCTCAACATGGACAGGGGAGGAAAATGAAAAACTGTTTTTT. The chain is built from TRBV18 and TRBJ1-4; 9 nucleotides agree with TRBD1. V dropped 5 bases and J dropped 5; count of bases not matched to a gene: 9. Germline CDR1 and CDR2: KGHSH and LQKENI. This CDR3 region has 16 residues.

This clonotype turned up a few times. This chain connects TRBV12-5 to TRBJ2-5; D may be TRBD1 (6 bases). This CDR3 is 13 amino acids long. The ends were cut back, 6 bases at V and 0 bases at J, with 8 bases in the middle. Germline V gene data show CDR1 as LGHNT and CDR2 as FRNRAP. CDR3 nucleotide sequence: TGTGCTAGTGGACGGGACAACCAAGAGACCCAGTACTTC. Amino acid sequence: CASGRDNQETQYF.

The genes are TRBV10-3 and TRBJ2-7; perhaps D is TRBD1 or TRBD2 (5 bases each). The CDR3 contains 16 residues. V lost 3 bases, J lost 0 bases, and 15 bases lay in between. Germline V CDR1 and CDR2: ENHRY, SYGVKD. The CDR3 region has the DNA TGTGCCATCAGTGAACTGGGGGAATCAGGCTCCTACGAGCAGTACGTC. This sequence encodes CAISELGESGSYEQYV.

The table lists this clonotype with many counts. The chain links TRBV23-1 to TRBJ2-2; D possibly matches TRBD1 or TRBD2 (5 bases each). TRBV23-1 is sorted into the ORF group, with uncertain function. With 7 bases removed from V and 6 bases from J, the gap between germline ends came to 24 bases. CDR3 length: 17 residues. CDR3 sequence (DNA): TGCGCCAGCACCCATGGGGACGGTTTATGGTGTGCCGGGGAGCTGTTTTTT. As protein: CASTHGDGLWCAGELFF.

This clonotype was detected only a few times. The V call is TRBV27, the J call TRBJ1-3, with a tentative D call TRBD1 (6 bases). The germline gives CDR1 MNHEY, CDR2 SMNVEV (reference sequence). The CDR3 is 14 residues long. Trimming took 6 bases from V and 2 from J, leaving 11 bases between them. The CDR3 is CASRGAGAGNTIYF. CDR3 bases: TGTGCCAGCAGGGGGGCAGGGGCTGGAAACACCATATATTTT.

In its sample, this clonotype was seen many times. This chain links TRBV5-5 with TRBJ1-4; D ambiguous. Germline V lookup: CDR1 SGHKS, CDR2 YYEKEE (reference sequence). The CDR3 runs 15 residues. V was shortened by 0 bases and J by 2 bases, with 8 bases between the two germline ends. The CDR3 nucleotides are TGTGCCAGCAGCTTGGACGTTTTCACTAATGAAAAACTGTTTTTT. Translated: CASSLDVFTNEKLFF.

In this sample, this clonotype turned up many times. The chain uses TRBV7-2 and TRBJ2-1; 7 bases align to TRBD1. With 0 bases clipped from V and 7 bases from J, the junction kept 6 bases outside the gene matches. The CDR3 is 15 residues long. Germline CDR1 SGHTA, CDR2 FQGNSA. CDR3 bases: TGTGCCAGCAGCTTAGCCCGCACGACAGGGAATGAGCAGTTCTTC. It encodes CASSLARTTGNEQFF. The full variable domain, with the rest looked up from reference TRBV7-2 and TRBJ2-1, is GAGVSQSPSNKVTEKGKDVELRCDPISGHTALYWYRQSLGQGLEFLIYFQGNSAPDKSGLPSDRFSAERTGGSVSTLTIQRTQQEDSAVYLCASSLARTTGNEQFFGPGTRLTVL.

The chain employs TRBV3-1 and TRBJ2-7, with 8 positions matching TRBD1. Germline trimming cut 4 bases from V and 5 bases from J; bases unmatched to any gene: 10. Germline V lookup: CDR1 LGHDT, CDR2 YNNKEL (reference sequence). CDR3 length equals 15 residues. The CDR3: CASSLNGQGRDEQYF. CDR3 nucleotides: TGTGCCAGCAGCCTGAATGGACAGGGAAGGGACGAGCAGTACTTC.

This chain links TRBV5-1 with TRBJ1-2, with no clear D. The germline V and J ends were trimmed by 0 bases and 2 bases, with 11 bases remaining between them. This CDR3 is built from 15 residues. The V gene's germline CDR1 is SGHRS and CDR2 YFSETQ. The CDR3, as DNA: TGCGCCAGCAGCTTGGTTCCTGGTGAGAACTATGGCTACACCTTC. Translating gives CASSLVPGENYGYTF.

This clonotype was detected ten times or more. This chain joins TRBV7-9 and TRBJ2-1, with D tentatively TRBD2 (6 bases). Germline CDR1 SEHNR, CDR2 FQNEAQ (reference sequence). The CDR3 totals 14 residues. V gave up 5 bases and J gave up 3 bases, with 11 bases separating them. CDR3 in DNA: TGTGCCAGCAGCCCGGGACTCCGCTACAATGAGCAGTTCTTC. It specifies CASSPGLRYNEQFF.

V usage is TRBV30 and J usage is TRBJ1-4; tentatively, D is TRBD1 (5 bases). The CDR3 totals 15 residues. Germline V gene sequence: CDR1 GTSNPN, CDR2 SVGIG (reference sequence). Trimming removed 3 bases at V and 8 bases at J, with 19 bases between. The CDR3 nucleotides read TGTGCCTGGAGCGATCCCGGGACCGGAGGCGAAAAACTGTTTTTT. This encodes CAWSDPGTGGEKLFF.

This clonotype was counted ten times or more. The V and J genes are TRBV5-4 and TRBJ1-1; D remains ambiguous. With 2 bases removed from V and 0 bases from J, the gap between germline ends came to 8 bases. The CDR3 contains 14 residues. Germline CDR1 reads SGHNT; CDR2 reads YYREEE (reference sequence). CDR3 nucleotide sequence: TGTGCCAGCAGCTTATCAACCATGAACACTGAAGCTTTCTTT. It codes for CASSLSTMNTEAFF.

This clonotype has a count of ten or more. J is TRBJ2-1 and V is TRBV4-2; D unresolved. The germline gives CDR1 LGHNA, CDR2 YNFKEQ. The CDR3 length is 12 residues. The ends were cut back, 5 bases at V and 5 bases at J, with 7 bases in the middle. The CDR3 loop is CASSSPHNEQFF. CDR3 sequence (DNA): TGTGCCAGCAGCTCACCCCACAATGAGCAGTTCTTC.

This clonotype has just a few counts. The chain recombines TRBV19 with TRBJ2-3; 11 nucleotides match TRBD2. J was trimmed by 5 bases and V by 4 bases; bases with no gene match: 2. CDR3 size: 14 residues. Germline V gives CDR1 LNHDA, CDR2 SQIVND (reference sequence). CDR3: CASSKGLAGDTQYF. In DNA, the CDR3 is TGTGCCAGTAGTAAAGGACTAGCGGGAGATACGCAGTATTTT. Using reference TRBV19 and TRBJ2-3 for the parts outside the CDR3, the full variable domain is DGGITQSPKYLFRKEGQNVTLSCEQNLNHDAMYWYRQDPGQGLRLIYYSQIVNDFQKGDIAEGYSVSREKKESFPLTVTSAQKNPTAFYLCASSKGLAGDTQYFGPGTRLTVL.

This clonotype was found many times. The chain links TRBV12-3 or TRBV12-4 to TRBJ1-2; no firm D call. Trimming took 4 bases from V and 8 from J, leaving 14 bases between them. The CDR3 has 13 residues. This chain's CDR3 is CASSSFLEGGYTF. The CDR3 nucleotides are TGTGCCAGCAGTTCTTTTTTGGAAGGCGGCTACACCTTC.

In this sample, this clonotype turned up many times. The rearrangement uses TRBV27 and TRBJ2-4; the D gene is possibly TRBD2 (5 bases). The length of the CDR3 is 13 residues. The ends were cut back, 2 bases at V and 10 bases at J, with 12 bases in the middle. Germline CDR1 reads MNHEY; CDR2 reads SMNVEV (reference sequence). CDR3 in DNA: TGTGCCAGCAGTTTAGAGGGCAGAGGGATTCAGTACTTC. Amino acid sequence: CASSLEGRGIQYF.

The table lists this clonotype with many counts. The rearrangement links TRBV7-2 to TRBJ2-1; 7 bases are a match to TRBD2. Germline CDR1 is SGHTA and CDR2 is FQGNSA. The V gene end was trimmed by 5 bases and the J gene end by 5 bases; junction bases not matched to a gene: 9. The CDR3 consists of 15 residues. CDR3 loop: CASSLGFAGDNEQFF. The CDR3 DNA is TGTGCCAGCAGCCTCGGTTTTGCGGGGGACAATGAGCAGTTCTTC.

This clonotype was recorded once. The rearrangement joins TRBV10-3 to TRBJ2-1; tentative D call: TRBD1 (5 bases). The CDR3 totals 13 residues. Trimming removed 7 bases from V and 4 bases from J, with 11 bases in between. In germline, CDR1 is ENHRY, CDR2 SYGVKD. The CDR3 nucleotides are TGTGCCATCACCTCGGACACTTACAATGAGCAGTTCTTC. The encoded protein is CAITSDTYNEQFF.

This clonotype showed up many times. The chain joins TRBV7-2 to TRBJ1-1; no clear D gene. Germline-derived CDR1 and CDR2 are SGHTA and FQGNSA. The ends were cut back, 3 bases at V and 5 bases at J, with 10 bases in the middle. The CDR3 contains 13 residues. The CDR3 DNA is TGTGCCAGCAGCTTCGCCTTTAGGACTGAAGCTTTCTTT. Encoded protein: CASSFAFRTEAFF.